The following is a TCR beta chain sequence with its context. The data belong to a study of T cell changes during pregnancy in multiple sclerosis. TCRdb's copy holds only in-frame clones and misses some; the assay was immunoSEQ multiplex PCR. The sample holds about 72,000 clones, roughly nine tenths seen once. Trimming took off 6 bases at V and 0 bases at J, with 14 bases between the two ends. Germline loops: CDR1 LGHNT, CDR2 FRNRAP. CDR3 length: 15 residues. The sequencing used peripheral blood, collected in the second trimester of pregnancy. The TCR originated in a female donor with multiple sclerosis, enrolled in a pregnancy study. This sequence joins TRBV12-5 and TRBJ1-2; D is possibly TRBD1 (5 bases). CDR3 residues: CASGGGVRANYGYTF. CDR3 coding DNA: TGTGCTAGTGGCGGGGGGGTCCGGGCTAACTATGGCTACACCTTC.